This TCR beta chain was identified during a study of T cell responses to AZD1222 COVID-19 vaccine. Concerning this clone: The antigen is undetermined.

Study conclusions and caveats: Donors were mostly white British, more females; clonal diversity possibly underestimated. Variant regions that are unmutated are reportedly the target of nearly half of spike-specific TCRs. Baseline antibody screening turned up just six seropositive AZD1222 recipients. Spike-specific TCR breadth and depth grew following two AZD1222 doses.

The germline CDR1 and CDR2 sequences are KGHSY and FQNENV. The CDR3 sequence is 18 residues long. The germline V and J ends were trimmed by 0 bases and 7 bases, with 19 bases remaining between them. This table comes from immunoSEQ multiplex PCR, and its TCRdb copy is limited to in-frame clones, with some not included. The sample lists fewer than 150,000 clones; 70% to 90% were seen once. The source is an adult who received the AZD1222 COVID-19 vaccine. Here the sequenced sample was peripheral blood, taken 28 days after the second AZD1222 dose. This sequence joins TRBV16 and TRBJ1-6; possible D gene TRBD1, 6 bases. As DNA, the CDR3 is TGTGCCAGCAGCCAATCTTACGATTTTGGGGGCGACAATTCACCCCTCCACTTT. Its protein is CASSQSYDFGGDNSPLHF. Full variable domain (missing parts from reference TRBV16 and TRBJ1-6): GEEVAQTPKHLVRGEGQKAKLYCAPIKGHSYVFWYQQVLKNEFKFLISFQNENVFDETGMPKERFSAKCLPNSPCSLEIQATKLEDSAVYFCASSQSYDFGGDNSPLHFGNGTRLTVT.